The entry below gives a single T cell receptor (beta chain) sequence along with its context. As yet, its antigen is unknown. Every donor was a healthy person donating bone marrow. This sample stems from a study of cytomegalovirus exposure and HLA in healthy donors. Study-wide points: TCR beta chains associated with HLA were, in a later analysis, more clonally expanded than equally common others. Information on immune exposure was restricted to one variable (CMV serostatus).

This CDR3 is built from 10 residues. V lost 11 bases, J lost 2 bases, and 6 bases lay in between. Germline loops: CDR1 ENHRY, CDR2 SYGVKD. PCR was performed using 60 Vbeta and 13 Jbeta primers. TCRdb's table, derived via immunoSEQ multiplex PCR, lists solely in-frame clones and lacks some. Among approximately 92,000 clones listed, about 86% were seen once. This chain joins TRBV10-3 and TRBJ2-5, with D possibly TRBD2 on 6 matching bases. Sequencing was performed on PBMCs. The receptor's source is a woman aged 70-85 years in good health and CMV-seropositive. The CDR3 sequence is CAAGQETQYF. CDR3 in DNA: TGTGCCGCGGGACAAGAGACCCAGTACTTC.